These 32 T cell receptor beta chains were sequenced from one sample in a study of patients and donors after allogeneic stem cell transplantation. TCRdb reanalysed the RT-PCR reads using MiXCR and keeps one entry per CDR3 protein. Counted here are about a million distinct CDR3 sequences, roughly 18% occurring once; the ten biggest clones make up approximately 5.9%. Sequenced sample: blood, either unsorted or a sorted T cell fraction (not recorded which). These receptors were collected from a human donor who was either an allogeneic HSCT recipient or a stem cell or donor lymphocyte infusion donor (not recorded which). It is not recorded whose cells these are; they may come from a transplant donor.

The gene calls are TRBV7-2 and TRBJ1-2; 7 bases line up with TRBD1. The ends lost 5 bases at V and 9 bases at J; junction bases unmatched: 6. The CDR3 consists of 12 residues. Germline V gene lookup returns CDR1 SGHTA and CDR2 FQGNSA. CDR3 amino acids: CASSVRDSRYTF. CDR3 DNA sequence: TGTGCCAGCAGCGTTCGGGACAGCCGCTACACCTTC.

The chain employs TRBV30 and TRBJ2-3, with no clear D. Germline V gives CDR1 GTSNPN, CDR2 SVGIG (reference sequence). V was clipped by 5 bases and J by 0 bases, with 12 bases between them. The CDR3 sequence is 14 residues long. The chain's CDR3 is CAWGRSSSTDTQYF. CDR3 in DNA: TGTGCCTGGGGGCGGTCTTCTAGCACAGATACGCAGTATTTT.

The chain's CDR3 is CASSLRGETEAFF. In DNA form, the CDR3 reads TGTGCCAGCAGCTTACGGGGGGAAACTGAAGCTTTCTTT. This chain links TRBV7-6 with TRBJ1-1, with a weak D call TRBD1 (5 bases). Germline values: CDR1 SGHVS, CDR2 FNYEAQ. The CDR3 extends over 13 amino acids. V gave up 2 bases and J gave up 5 bases, with 9 bases separating them.

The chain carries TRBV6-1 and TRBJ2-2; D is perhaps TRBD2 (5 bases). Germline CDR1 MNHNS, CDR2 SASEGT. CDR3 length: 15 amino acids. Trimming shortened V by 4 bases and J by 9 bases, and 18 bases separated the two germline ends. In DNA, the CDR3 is TGTGCCAGCAGTGGAGCACACACCGGGGTCCGGGAGCTGTTTTTT. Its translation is CASSGAHTGVRELFF.

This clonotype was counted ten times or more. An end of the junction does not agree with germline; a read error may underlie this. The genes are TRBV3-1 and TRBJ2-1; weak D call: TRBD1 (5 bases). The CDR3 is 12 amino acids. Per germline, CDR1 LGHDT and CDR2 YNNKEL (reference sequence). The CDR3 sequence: CASSQRGNEQFF. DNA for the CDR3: TGCGCCAGCAGCCAAAGGGGCAATGAGCAGTTCTTC.

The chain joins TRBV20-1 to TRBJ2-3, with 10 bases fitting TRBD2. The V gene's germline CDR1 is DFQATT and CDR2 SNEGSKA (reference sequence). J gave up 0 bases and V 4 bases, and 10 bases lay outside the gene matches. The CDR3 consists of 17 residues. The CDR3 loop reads CSAKGLARSPSTDTQYF. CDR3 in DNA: TGCAGTGCTAAGGGACTAGCGAGAAGTCCTAGCACAGATACGCAGTATTTT.

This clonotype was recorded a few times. CDR3 protein: CASGPATNEKLFF. In nucleotides, the CDR3 is TGTGCCAGCGGGCCCGCAACTAATGAAAAACTGTTTTTT. The chain recombines TRBV27 with TRBJ1-4; D is uncertain. V was trimmed by 8 bases and J by 0 bases, leaving 7 bases between them. This CDR3 is 13 amino acids long. Germline V gene sequence: CDR1 MNHEY, CDR2 SMNVEV (reference sequence). The full variable domain, with the rest looked up from reference TRBV27 and TRBJ1-4, is EAQVTQNPRYLITVTGKKLTVTCSQNMNHEYMSWYRQDPGLGLRQIYYSMNVEVTDKGDVPEGYKVSRKEKRNFPLILESPSPNQTSLYFCASGPATNEKLFFGSGTQLSVL.

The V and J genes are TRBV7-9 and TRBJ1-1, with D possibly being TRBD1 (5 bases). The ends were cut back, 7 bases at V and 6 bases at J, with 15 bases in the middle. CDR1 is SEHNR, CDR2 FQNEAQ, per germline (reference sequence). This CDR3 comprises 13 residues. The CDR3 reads CASTVRGPAEAFF. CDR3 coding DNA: TGTGCCAGCACAGTTAGGGGCCCAGCTGAAGCTTTCTTT.

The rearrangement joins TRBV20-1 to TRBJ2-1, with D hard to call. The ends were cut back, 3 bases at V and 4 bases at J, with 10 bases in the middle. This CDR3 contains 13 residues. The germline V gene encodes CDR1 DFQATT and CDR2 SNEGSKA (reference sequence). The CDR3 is CSASSSAYNEQFF. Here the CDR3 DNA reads TGCAGTGCTAGTAGCTCGGCATACAATGAGCAGTTCTTC.

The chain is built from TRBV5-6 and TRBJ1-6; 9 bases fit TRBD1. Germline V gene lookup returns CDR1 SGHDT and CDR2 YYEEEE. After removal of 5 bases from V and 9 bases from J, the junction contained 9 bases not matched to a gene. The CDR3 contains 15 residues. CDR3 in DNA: TGTGCCAGCAGGAAACAGGGGGCCTTGGGTTCACCCCTCCACTTT. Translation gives CASRKQGALGSPLHF.

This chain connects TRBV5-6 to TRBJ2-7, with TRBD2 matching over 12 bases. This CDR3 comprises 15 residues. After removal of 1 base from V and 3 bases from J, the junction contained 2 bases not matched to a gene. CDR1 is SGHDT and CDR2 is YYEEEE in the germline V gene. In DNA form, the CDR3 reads TGTGCCAGCAGCTTGTTGACTAGCGGGAGCTACGAGCAGTACTTC. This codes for CASSLLTSGSYEQYF.

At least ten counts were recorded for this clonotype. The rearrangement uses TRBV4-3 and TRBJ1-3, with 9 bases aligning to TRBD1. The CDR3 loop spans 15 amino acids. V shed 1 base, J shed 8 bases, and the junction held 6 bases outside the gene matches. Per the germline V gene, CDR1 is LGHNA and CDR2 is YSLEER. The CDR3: CASSQGRGQGDTIYF. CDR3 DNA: TGCGCCAGCAGCCAAGGCAGGGGACAGGGTGACACCATATATTTT.

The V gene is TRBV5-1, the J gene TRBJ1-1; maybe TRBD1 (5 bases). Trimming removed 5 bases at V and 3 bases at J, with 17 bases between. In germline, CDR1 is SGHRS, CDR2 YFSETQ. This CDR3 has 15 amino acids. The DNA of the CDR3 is TGCGCCAGCAGGCCCGGGGGACTAATCTACACTGAAGCTTTCTTT. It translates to CASRPGGLIYTEAFF.

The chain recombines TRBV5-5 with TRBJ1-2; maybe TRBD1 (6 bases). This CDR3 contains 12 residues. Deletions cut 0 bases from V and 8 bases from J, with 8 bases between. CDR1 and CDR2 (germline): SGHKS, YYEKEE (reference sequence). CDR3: CASSLAGEGYTF. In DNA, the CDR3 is TGTGCCAGCAGCTTGGCAGGGGAGGGCTACACCTTC.

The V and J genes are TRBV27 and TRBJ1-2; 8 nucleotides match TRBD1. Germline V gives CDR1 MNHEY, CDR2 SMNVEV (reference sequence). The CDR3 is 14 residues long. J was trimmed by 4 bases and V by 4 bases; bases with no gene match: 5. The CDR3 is CASSSDRALYGYTF. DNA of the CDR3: TGTGCCAGCAGTTCGGACAGGGCGCTCTATGGCTACACCTTC.

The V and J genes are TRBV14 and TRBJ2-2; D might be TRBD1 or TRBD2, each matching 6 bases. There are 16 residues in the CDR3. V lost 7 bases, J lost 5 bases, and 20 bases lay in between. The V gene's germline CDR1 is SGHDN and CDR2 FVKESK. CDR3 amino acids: CASTLPGRGGTGELFF. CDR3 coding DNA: TGTGCCAGCACCCTACCCGGCAGGGGAGGTACCGGGGAGCTGTTTTTT.

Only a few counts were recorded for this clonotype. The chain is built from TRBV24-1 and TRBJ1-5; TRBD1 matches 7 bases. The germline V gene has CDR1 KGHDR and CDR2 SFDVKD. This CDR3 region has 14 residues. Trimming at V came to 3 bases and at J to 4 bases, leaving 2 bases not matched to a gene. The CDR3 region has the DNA TGTGCCACCAGTGATGGGGACAGAAATCAGCCCCAGCATTTT. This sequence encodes CATSDGDRNQPQHF.

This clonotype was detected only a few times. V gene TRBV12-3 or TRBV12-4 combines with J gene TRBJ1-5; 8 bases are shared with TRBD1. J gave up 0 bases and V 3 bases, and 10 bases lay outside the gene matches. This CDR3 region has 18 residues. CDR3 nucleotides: TGTGCCAGCAGTTTGTCGCGACAGGGGAGTAATAGCAATCAGCCCCAGCATTTT. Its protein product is CASSLSRQGSNSNQPQHF.

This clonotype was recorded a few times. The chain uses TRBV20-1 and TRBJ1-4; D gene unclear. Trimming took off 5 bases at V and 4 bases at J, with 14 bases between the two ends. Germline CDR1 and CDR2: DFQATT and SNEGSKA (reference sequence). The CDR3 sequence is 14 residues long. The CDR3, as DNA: TGCAGTGCTGTCAGAGGTAGCCTTAATGAAAAACTGTTTTTT. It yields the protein CSAVRGSLNEKLFF.

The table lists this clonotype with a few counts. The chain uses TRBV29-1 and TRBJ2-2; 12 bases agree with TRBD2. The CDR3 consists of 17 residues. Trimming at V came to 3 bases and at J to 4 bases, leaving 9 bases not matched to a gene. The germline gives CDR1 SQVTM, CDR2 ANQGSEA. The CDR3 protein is CSVEVWLAGGITGELFF. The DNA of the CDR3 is TGCAGCGTTGAGGTGTGGCTAGCGGGAGGGATCACCGGGGAGCTGTTTTTT.

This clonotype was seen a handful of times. DNA for the CDR3: TGTGGTTCTAACGAGGCCACAGATACGCAGTATTTT. Its translation: CGSNEATDTQYF. The V and J genes are TRBV7-9 and TRBJ2-3; D gene ambiguous. The CDR3 spans 12 residues. Germline V lookup: CDR1 SEHNR, CDR2 FQNEAQ (reference sequence).

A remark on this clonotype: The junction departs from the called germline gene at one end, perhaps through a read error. Here the CDR3 reads CASSLATF. The DNA for the CDR3 is TGCGCCAGCAGCTTGGCGACGTTC. The J gene is TRBJ2-4, the V gene TRBV5-1; D remains unclear. Germline loops: CDR1 SGHRS, CDR2 YFSETQ. The CDR3 totals 8 residues.

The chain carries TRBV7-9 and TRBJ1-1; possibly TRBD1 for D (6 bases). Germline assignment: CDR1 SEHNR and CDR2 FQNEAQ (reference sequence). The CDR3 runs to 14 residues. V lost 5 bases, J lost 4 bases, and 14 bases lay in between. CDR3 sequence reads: CASSQFDRLTEAFF. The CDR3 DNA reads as TGTGCCAGCAGCCAATTCGACAGGCTCACTGAAGCTTTCTTT.

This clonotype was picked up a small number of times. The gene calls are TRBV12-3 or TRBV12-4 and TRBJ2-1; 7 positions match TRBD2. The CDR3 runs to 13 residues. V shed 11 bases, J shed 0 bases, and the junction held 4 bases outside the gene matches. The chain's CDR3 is CARGDVSYNEQFF. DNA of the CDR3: TGTGCCCGGGGGGATGTCTCCTACAATGAGCAGTTCTTC.

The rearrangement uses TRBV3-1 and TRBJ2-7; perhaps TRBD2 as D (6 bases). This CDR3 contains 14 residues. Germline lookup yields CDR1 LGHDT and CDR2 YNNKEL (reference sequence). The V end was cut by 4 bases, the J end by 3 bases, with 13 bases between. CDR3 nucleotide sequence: TGTGCCAGCAGCCCTTCGGGAGATTTCTACGAGCAGTACTTC. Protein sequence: CASSPSGDFYEQYF.

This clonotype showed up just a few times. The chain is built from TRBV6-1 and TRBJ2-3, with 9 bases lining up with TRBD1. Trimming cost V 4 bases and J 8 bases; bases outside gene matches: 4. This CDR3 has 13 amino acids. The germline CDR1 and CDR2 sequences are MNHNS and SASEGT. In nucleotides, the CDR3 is TGTGCCAGCAGTGGGCCGGGACAGGGTACGCAGTATTTT. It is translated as CASSGPGQGTQYF.

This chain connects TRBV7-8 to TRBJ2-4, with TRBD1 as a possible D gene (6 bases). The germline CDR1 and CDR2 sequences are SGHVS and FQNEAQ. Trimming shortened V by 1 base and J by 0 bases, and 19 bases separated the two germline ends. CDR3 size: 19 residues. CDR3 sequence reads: CASSLGGRPRSLAKNIQYF. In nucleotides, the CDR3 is TGTGCCAGCAGCTTAGGGGGGCGCCCGAGGAGCCTAGCCAAAAACATTCAGTACTTC.

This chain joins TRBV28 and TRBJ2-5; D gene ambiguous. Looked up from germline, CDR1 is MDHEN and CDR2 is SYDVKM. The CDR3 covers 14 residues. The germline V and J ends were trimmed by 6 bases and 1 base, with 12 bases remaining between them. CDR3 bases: TGTGCCAGCAGACCTCGGGCAGTCCAAGAGACCCAGTACTTC. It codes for CASRPRAVQETQYF.

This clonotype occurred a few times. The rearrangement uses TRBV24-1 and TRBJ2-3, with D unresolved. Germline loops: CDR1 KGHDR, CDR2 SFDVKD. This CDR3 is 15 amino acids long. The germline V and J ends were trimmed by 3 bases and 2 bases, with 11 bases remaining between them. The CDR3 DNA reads TGTGCCACCAGTGATCCTGGACCGATCACAGATACGCAGTATTTT. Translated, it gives CATSDPGPITDTQYF.

In DNA, the CDR3 is TGCGCCAGCAGCAGGGAGCCTTCGGAGCAGTACTTC. Translated, it gives CASSREPSEQYF. V is TRBV5-1 and J is TRBJ2-7; possible D gene TRBD2, 5 bases. The CDR3 is 12 amino acids. The germline CDR1 and CDR2 sequences are SGHRS and YFSETQ. Trimming stripped 4 bases from V and 7 bases from J, with 12 bases between.

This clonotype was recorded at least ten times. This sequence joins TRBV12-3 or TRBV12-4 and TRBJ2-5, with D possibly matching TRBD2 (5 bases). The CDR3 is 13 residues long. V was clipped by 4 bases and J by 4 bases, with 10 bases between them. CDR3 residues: CASSSRERETQYF. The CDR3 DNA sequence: TGTGCCAGCAGTTCGAGGGAACGAGAGACCCAGTACTTC.

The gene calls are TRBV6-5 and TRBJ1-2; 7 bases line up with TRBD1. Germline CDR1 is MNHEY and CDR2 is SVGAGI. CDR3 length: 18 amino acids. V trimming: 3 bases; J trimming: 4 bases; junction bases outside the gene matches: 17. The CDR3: CASSYTDRALRMFYGYTF. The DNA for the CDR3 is TGTGCCAGCAGTTATACCGACAGGGCCCTCCGTATGTTCTATGGCTACACCTTC.